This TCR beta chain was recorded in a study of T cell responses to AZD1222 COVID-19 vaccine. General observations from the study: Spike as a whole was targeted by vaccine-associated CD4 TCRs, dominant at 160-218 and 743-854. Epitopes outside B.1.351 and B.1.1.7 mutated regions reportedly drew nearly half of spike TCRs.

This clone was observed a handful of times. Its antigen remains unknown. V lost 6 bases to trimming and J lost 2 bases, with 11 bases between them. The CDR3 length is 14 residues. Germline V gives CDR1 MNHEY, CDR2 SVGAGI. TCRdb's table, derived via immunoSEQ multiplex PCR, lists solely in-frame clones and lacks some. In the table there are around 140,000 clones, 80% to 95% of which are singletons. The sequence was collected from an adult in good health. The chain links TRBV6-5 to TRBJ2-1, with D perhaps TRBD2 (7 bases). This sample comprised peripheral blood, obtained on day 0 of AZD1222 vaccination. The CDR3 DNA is TGTGCCAGCAGGGGGCGGGGGCCCTACAATGAGCAGTTCTTC. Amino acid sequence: CASRGRGPYNEQFF.